The entry below describes one T cell receptor beta chain. The source of the sample is a study of T cells after yellow fever vaccination. Trimming cost V 6 bases and J 1 base; bases outside gene matches: 6. Germline V gene data show CDR1 as MNHEY and CDR2 as SVGEGT. There are 16 residues in the CDR3. TCRdb independently ran MiXCR on the 5' RACE reads; one entry per CDR3 protein. Of 620,000 or so distinct CDR3 sequences in the sample, roughly an eighth were seen once. This material consisted of PBMCs, taken on the day of the yellow fever booster vaccination. V and J are TRBV6-2 or TRBV6-3 and TRBJ2-2; 9 bases are a match to TRBD1. The clonotype was recovered from a man under 40 who received the YFV17D yellow fever vaccine. In DNA, the CDR3 is TGTGCCAGCAGGGTACCGGGACAGGGGAACACCGGGGAGCTGTTTTTT. Amino acids: CASRVPGQGNTGELFF.